This TCR beta chain was recovered during a study of shared clonotypes between healthy human individuals. Clones were read by immunoSEQ multiplex PCR, and TCRdb kept only the in-frame ones, dropping some. This table has millions of clones, about 93% appearing once. Germline lookup yields CDR1 MGHRA and CDR2 YSYEKL. The length of the CDR3 is 15 residues. V was clipped by 0 bases and J by 0 bases, with 8 bases between them. Study results and caveats: Relative to clonotypes present in all four donors, those not shared had lower generation probabilities.

CD45RO negativity and positive selection for CCR7 defined naive CD8 cells, a population that excluded terminally differentiated effector memory CD45RA+ cells. Recent acute infections and vaccinations were absent in the healthy HIV-negative adult donors. In the case of this clone: No antigen is known for it.

The sequenced sample was naive CD8+ T cells from PBMCs. This chain uses TRBV4-1 with TRBJ2-5, with a possible D match to TRBD2 (6 bases). This sequence originates from a man between 18 and 29 years old in good health. Some clones in this sample may be carry-over from other donors' samples. The CDR3: CASSQEGGYQETQYF. The CDR3 coding sequence is TGCGCCAGCAGCCAAGAGGGGGGATACCAAGAGACCCAGTACTTC.